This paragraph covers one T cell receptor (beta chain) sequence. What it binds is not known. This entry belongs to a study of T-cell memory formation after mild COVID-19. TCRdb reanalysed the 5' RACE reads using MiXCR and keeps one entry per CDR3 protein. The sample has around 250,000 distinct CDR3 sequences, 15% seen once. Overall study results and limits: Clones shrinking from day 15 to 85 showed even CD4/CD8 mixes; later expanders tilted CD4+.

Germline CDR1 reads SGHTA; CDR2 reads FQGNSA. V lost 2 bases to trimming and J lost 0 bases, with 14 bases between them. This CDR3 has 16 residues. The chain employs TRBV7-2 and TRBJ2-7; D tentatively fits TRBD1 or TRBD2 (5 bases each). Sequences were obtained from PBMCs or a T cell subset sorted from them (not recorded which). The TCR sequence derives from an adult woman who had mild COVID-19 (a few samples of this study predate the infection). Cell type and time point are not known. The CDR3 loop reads CASSLRGAEVSYEQYF. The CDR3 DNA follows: TGTGCCAGCAGCTTAAGAGGGGCGGAGGTCTCCTACGAGCAGTACTTC. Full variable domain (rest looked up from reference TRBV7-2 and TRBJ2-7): GAGVSQSPSNKVTEKGKDVELRCDPISGHTALYWYRQSLGQGLEFLIYFQGNSAPDKSGLPSDRFSAERTGGSVSTLTIQRTQQEDSAVYLCASSLRGAEVSYEQYFGPGTRLTVT.